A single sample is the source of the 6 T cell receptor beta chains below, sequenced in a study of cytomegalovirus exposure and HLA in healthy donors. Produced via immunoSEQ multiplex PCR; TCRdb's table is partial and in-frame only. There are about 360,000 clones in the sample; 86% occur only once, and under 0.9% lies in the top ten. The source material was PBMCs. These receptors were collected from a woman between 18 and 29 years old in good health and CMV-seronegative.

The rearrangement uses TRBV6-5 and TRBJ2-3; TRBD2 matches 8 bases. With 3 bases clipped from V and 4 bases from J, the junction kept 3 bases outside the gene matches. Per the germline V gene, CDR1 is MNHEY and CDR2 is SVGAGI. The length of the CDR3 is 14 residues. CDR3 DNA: TGTGCCAGCAGTTATACGGGGGGGCCAGATACGCAGTATTTT. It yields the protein CASSYTGGPDTQYF.

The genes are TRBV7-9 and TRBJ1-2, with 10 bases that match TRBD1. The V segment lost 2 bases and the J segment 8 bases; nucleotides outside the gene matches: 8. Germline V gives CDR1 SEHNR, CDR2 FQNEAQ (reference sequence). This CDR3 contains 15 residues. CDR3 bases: TGTGCCAGCAGCTTACCGGGACAGGGGATGTTCGGCTACACCTTC. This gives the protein CASSLPGQGMFGYTF.

The CDR3 DNA reads TGCAGCGTTTTCAGTCCCCTTACTAGCACCTCCTACAATGAGCAGTTCTTC. Its translation: CSVFSPLTSTSYNEQFF. This chain links TRBV29-1 with TRBJ2-1, with a tentative D call TRBD2 (6 bases). The CDR3 contains 17 residues. The V and J ends lost 5 bases and 0 bases respectively, with 20 bases between them. The V gene's germline CDR1 is SQVTM and CDR2 ANQGSEA.

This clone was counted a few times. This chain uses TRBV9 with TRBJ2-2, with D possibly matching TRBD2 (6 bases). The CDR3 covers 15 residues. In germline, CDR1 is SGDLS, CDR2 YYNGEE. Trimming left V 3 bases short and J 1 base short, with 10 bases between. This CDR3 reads CASSAGLLNTGELFF. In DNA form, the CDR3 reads TGTGCCAGCAGCGCTGGACTACTGAACACCGGGGAGCTGTTTTTT.

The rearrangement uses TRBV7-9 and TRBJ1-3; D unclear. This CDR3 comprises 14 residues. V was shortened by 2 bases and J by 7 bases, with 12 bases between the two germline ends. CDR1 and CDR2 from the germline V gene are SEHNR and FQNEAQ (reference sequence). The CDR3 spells CASSLNPGVNTIYF. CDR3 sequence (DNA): TGTGCCAGCAGCTTAAATCCAGGTGTGAACACCATATATTTT.

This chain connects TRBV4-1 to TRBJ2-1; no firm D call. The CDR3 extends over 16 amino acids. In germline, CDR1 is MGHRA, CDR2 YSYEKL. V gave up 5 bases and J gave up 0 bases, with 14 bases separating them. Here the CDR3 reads CASSYASPSSYNEQFF. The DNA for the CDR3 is TGCGCCAGCAGCTATGCTTCCCCGAGCTCCTACAATGAGCAGTTCTTC.